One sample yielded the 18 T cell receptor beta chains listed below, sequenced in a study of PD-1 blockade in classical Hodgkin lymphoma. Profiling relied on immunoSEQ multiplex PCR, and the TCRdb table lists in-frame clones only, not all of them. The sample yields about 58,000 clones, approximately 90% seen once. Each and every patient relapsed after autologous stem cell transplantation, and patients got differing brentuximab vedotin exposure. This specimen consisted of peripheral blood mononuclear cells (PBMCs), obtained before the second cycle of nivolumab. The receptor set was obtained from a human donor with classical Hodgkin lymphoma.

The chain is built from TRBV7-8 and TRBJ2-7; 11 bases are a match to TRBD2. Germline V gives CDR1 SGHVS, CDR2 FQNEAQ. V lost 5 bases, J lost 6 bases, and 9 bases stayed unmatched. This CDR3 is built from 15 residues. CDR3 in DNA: TGTGCCAGCAGCGCCCTAGCGGGGGGTCTAGGCGAGCAGTACTTC. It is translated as CASSALAGGLGEQYF.

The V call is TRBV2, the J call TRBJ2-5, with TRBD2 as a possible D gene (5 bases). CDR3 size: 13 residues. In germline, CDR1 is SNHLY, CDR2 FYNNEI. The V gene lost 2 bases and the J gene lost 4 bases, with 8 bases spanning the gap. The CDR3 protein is CASSEFGIETQYF. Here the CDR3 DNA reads TGTGCCAGCAGTGAATTCGGGATAGAGACCCAGTACTTC.

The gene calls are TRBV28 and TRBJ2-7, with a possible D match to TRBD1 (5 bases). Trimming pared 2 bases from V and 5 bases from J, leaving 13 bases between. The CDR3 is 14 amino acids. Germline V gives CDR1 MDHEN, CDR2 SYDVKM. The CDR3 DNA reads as TGTGCCAGCAGTTTAAACAGGTCGTGGGACGAGCAGTACTTC. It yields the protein CASSLNRSWDEQYF.

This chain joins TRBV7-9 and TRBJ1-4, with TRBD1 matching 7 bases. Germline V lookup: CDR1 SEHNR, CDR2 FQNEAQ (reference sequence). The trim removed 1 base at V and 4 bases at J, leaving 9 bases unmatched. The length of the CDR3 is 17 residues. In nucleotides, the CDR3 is TGTGCCAGCAGCTTAGGACAGCCGGGACAGCGTAATGAAAAACTGTTTTTT. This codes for CASSLGQPGQRNEKLFF.

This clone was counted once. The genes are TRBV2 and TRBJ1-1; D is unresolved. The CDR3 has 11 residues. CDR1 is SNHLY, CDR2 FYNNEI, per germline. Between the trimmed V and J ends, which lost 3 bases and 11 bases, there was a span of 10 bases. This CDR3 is CASSDVFDAFF. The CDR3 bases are TGTGCCAGCAGTGACGTATTTGATGCTTTCTTT.

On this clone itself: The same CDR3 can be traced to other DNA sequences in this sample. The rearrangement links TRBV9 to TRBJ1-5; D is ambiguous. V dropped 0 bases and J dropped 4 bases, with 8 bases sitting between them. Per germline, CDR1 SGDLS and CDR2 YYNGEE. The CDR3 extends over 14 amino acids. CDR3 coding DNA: TGTGCCAGCAGCGTAGGCCTGGTTAATCAGCCCCAGCATTTT. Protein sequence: CASSVGLVNQPQHF.

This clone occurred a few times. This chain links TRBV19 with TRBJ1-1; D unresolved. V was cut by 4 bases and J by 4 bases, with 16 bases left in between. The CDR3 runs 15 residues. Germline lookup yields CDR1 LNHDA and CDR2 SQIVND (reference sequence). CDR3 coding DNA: TGTGCCAGTAGTACGCTTAGGCGGGTAGGCACTGAAGCTTTCTTT. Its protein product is CASSTLRRVGTEAFF.

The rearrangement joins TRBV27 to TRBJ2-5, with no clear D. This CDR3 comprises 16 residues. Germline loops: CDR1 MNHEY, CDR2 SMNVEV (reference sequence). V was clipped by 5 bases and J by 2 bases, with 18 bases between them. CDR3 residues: CASSPALYPVQETQYF. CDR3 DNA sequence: TGTGCCAGCAGTCCGGCTTTATATCCCGTTCAAGAGACCCAGTACTTC.

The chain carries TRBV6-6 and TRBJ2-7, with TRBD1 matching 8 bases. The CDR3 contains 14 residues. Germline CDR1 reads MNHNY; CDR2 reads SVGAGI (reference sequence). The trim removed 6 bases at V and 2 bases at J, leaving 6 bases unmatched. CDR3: CASRRGQDTYEQYF. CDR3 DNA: TGTGCCAGCAGGAGGGGACAGGACACCTACGAGCAGTACTTC.

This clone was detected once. CDR3 sequence (DNA): TGTGCCAGCAGCTTCGGGACAGGATTCTATGGCTACACCTTC. Encoded protein: CASSFGTGFYGYTF. The chain couples TRBV11-2 to TRBJ1-2; TRBD1 matches at 8 bases. The J segment lost 4 bases and the V segment lost 3 bases, leaving 4 bases of the junction unmatched. This CDR3 region has 14 residues. The germline gives CDR1 SGHAT, CDR2 FQNNGV.

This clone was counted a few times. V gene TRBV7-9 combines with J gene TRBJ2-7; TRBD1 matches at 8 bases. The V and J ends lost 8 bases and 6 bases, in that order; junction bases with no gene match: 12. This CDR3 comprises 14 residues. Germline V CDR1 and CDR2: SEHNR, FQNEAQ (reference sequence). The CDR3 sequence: CASDTGQGASEQYF. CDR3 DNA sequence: TGTGCCAGCGACACAGGACAGGGAGCAAGCGAGCAGTACTTC.

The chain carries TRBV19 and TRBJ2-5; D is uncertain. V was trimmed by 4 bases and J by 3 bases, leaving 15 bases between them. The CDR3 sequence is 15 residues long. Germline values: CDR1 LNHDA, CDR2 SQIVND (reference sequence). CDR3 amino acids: CASSTPAGPKETQYF. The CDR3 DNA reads TGTGCCAGTAGTACCCCCGCAGGACCTAAAGAGACCCAGTACTTC. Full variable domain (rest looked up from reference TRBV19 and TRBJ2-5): DGGITQSPKYLFRKEGQNVTLSCEQNLNHDAMYWYRQDPGQGLRLIYYSQIVNDFQKGDIAEGYSVSREKKESFPLTVTSAQKNPTAFYLCASSTPAGPKETQYFGPGTRLLVL.

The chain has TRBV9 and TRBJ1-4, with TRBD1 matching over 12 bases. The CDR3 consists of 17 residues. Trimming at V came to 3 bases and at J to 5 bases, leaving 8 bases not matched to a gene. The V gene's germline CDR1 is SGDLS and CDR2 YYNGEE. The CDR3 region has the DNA TGTGCCAGCAGCGCAATAGGGACAGGGGGCAAGAATGAAAAACTGTTTTTT. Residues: CASSAIGTGGKNEKLFF.

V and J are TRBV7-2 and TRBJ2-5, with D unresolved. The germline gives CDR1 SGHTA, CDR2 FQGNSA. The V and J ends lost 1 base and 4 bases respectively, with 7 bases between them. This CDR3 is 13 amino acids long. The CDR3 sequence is CASSLDFGETQYF. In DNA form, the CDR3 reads TGTGCCAGCAGCTTAGACTTCGGAGAGACCCAGTACTTC.

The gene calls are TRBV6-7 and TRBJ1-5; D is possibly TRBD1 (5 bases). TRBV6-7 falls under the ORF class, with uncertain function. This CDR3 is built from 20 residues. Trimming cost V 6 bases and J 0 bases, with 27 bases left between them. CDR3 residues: CASRFIGRWGTNISNQPQHF. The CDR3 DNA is TGTGCCAGCAGGTTTATAGGTCGGTGGGGGACCAACATTAGCAATCAGCCCCAGCATTTT.

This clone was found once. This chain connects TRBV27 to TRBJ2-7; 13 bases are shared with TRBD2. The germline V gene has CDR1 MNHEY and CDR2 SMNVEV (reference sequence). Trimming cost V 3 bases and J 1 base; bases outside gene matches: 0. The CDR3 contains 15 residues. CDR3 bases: TGTGCCAGCAGTTTGACTAGCGGGGGGTCCTACGAGCAGTACTTC. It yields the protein CASSLTSGGSYEQYF.

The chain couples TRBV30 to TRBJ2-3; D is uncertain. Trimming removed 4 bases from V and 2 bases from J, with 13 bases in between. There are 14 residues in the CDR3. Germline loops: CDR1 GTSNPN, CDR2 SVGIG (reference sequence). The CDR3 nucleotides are TGTGCCTGGACTAGTAACCTCATCACAGATACGCAGTATTTT. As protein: CAWTSNLITDTQYF.

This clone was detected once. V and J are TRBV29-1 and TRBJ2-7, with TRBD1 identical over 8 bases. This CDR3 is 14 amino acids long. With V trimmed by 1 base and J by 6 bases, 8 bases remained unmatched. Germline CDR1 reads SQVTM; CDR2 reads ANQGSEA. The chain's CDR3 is CSVEADRAPREQYF. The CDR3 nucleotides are TGCAGCGTTGAAGCGGACAGGGCTCCTCGCGAGCAGTACTTC.